The entry below describes one T cell receptor (beta chain). The data are from a study of T-cell reconstitution after alpha-beta-depleted transplantation in children. The TCRbeta library was prepared with unique molecular identifiers. TCRdb analysed the PCR reads with MiXCR anew, one entry per CDR3 protein. In the table there are under 300,000 distinct CDR3 sequences, approximately 9.9% of which are singletons. The TCR sequence derives from a human donor who donated a stem cell graft to a child with SCID. The sample consisted of PBMCs from the stem cell graft donor, taken from the stem cell graft.

In DNA, the CDR3 is TGTGCCAGCAGCCCCGGGGCTTTCTTT. It specifies CASSPGAFF. The chain uses TRBV12-3 or TRBV12-4 and TRBJ1-1; D uncertain. The CDR3 is 9 amino acids. The V end lost 6 bases, the J end lost 11 bases, and 7 bases lay between the germline ends.